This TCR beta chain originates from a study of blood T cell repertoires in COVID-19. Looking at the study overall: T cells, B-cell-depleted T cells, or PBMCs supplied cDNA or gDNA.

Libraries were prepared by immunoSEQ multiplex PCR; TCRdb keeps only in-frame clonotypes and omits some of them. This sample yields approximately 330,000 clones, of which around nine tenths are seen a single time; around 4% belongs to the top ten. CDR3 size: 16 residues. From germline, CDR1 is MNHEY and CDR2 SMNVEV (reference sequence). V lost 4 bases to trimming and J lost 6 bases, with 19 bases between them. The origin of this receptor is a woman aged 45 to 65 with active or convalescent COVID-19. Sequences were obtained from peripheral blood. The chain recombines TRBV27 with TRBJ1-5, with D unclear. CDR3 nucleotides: TGTGCCAGCAGTTCCTCCGGGAGTCCCGTGGGTCAGCCCCAGCATTTT. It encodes CASSSSGSPVGQPQHF.